The 22 T cell receptor beta chains reported below all come from one sample, sequenced in a study of blood T cell repertoires in COVID-19 (dated by TCRdb to about 2020). Library construction relied on the immunoSEQ multiplex PCR assay. The clones in this table, taken by TCRdb from immuneACCESS, are in-frame only. Not every clone is retained; where verified, under half of the shortfall comes from an unresolved V gene, and the cause of the rest is unknown. The sample contains 100,000 or so clones, roughly 85% of them found a single time. The ten largest clones add up to 1.5% to 2% of the sample. Sequencing input: peripheral blood. All receptors come from a woman aged 70-85 years with active or convalescent COVID-19.

J is TRBJ1-5 and V is TRBV5-5, with 7 nucleotides matching TRBD1. CDR1 SGHKS and CDR2 YYEKEE come from the germline V gene (reference sequence). V dropped 0 bases and J dropped 0; count of bases not matched to a gene: 3. This CDR3 contains 16 residues. CDR3 nucleotides: TGTGCCAGCAGCTTGGGACAGGGAAATAGCAATCAGCCCCAGCATTTT. Its protein product is CASSLGQGNSNQPQHF.

The V and J genes are TRBV7-2 and TRBJ1-4, with 8 nucleotides matching TRBD1. This CDR3 is 13 amino acids long. The germline V gene encodes CDR1 SGHTA and CDR2 FQGNSA. The V segment lost 3 bases and the J segment 10 bases; nucleotides outside the gene matches: 4. In nucleotides, the CDR3 is TGTGCCAGCAGCTTTGGACAGGGCAGAAAACTGTTTTTT. It encodes CASSFGQGRKLFF.

This chain joins TRBV24-1 and TRBJ2-7, with D unclear. This CDR3 has 13 residues. Trimming took off 3 bases at V and 3 bases at J, with 8 bases between the two ends. Germline CDR1 is KGHDR and CDR2 is SFDVKD. The CDR3 protein is CATSDPTLYEQYF. CDR3 coding DNA: TGTGCCACCAGTGATCCGACTCTCTACGAGCAGTACTTC.

V usage is TRBV9 and J usage is TRBJ1-2, with 7 bases matching TRBD1. In germline, CDR1 is SGDLS, CDR2 YYNGEE. Trimming at V came to 4 bases and at J to 4 bases, leaving 4 bases not matched to a gene. The CDR3 is 13 residues long. In nucleotides, the CDR3 is TGTGCCAGCAGCCTCCGGGACAGCTATGGCTACACCTTC. Translation: CASSLRDSYGYTF.

The chain carries TRBV4-1 and TRBJ2-1, with TRBD2 identical over 9 bases. Germline-derived CDR1 and CDR2 are MGHRA and YSYEKL. There are 15 residues in the CDR3. The V and J ends lost 2 bases and 7 bases, in that order; junction bases with no gene match: 6. The CDR3 sequence is CASSQTGTSWNEQFF. The CDR3 nucleotides read TGCGCCAGCAGCCAAACCGGGACTAGCTGGAATGAGCAGTTCTTC.

This clone was picked up a small number of times. The V and J genes are TRBV4-3 and TRBJ2-7, with D hard to call. The ends were cut back, 4 bases at V and 3 bases at J, with 13 bases in the middle. The V gene's germline CDR1 is LGHNA and CDR2 YSLEER. The CDR3 has 14 amino acids. The CDR3 spells CASSLRLSGYEQYF. The DNA of the CDR3 is TGCGCCAGCAGCCTGCGATTAAGTGGCTACGAGCAGTACTTC.

The CDR3 DNA reads as TGTGCCAGCAGCCAACTCCAGAAACCCTACGAGCAGTACTTC. Translated: CASSQLQKPYEQYF. V gene TRBV3-1 (or the pseudogene TRBV3-2) combines with J gene TRBJ2-7; no definite D call. The CDR3 length is 14 residues. Between the trimmed V and J ends, which lost 2 bases and 2 bases, there was a span of 10 bases. The germline V gene has CDR1 LGHDT and CDR2 YNNKEL (reference sequence).

V is TRBV5-1 and J is TRBJ2-7; D may be TRBD1 (6 bases). The germline V and J ends were trimmed by 4 bases and 2 bases, with 13 bases remaining between them. The CDR3 has 14 amino acids. Germline CDR1 reads SGHRS; CDR2 reads YFSETQ. CDR3 nucleotides: TGCGCCAGCAGCCCTGGACAGCCTCCCTACGAGCAGTACTTC. It specifies CASSPGQPPYEQYF.

The CDR3 loop reads CASSLSPGQGQETQYF. Written as DNA, the CDR3 is TGTGCCAGCAGCTTATCTCCGGGACAGGGACAAGAGACCCAGTACTTC. This chain uses TRBV7-2 with TRBJ2-5; 9 nucleotides match TRBD1. This CDR3 is 16 amino acids long. After removal of 2 bases from V and 2 bases from J, the junction contained 6 bases not matched to a gene. Looked up from germline, CDR1 is SGHTA and CDR2 is FQGNSA.

The chain combines TRBV7-2 with TRBJ2-5; 12 bases fit TRBD2. This CDR3 has 16 amino acids. The V segment lost 3 bases and the J segment 2 bases; nucleotides outside the gene matches: 4. From germline, CDR1 is SGHTA and CDR2 FQGNSA. The CDR3 region is CASSLSSGGGQETQYF. The CDR3 DNA is TGTGCCAGCAGCTTGTCTAGCGGGGGGGGACAAGAGACCCAGTACTTC.

The V and J genes are TRBV5-1 and TRBJ2-7; the match to TRBD1 covers 8 bases. The germline CDR1 and CDR2 sequences are SGHRS and YFSETQ. This CDR3 region has 14 residues. Trimming at V came to 4 bases and at J to 2 bases, leaving 5 bases not matched to a gene. The CDR3 is CASSHGQGTYEQYF. CDR3 nucleotides: TGCGCCAGCAGCCACGGACAGGGAACCTACGAGCAGTACTTC. The entire variable domain, with the rest obtained from reference TRBV5-1 and TRBJ2-7, is as follows: KAGVTQTPRYLIKTRGQQVTLSCSPISGHRSVSWYQQTPGQGLQFLFEYFSETQRNKGNFPGRFSGRQFSNSRSEMNVSTLELGDSALYLCASSHGQGTYEQYFGPGTRLTVT.

The genes are TRBV3-1 (or the pseudogene TRBV3-2) and TRBJ2-7; 12 positions match TRBD2. Germline loops: CDR1 LGHDT, CDR2 YNNKEL (reference sequence). The junction had 6 bases not matched to a gene; V was cut back by 0 bases and J by 3 bases. This CDR3 is 17 amino acids long. CDR3 region: CASSQEGTSGLLYEQYF. The DNA for the CDR3 is TGTGCCAGCAGCCAAGAAGGGACTAGCGGGTTACTCTACGAGCAGTACTTC.

The rearrangement links TRBV5-6 to TRBJ2-3; 7 bases line up with TRBD1. The germline V gene encodes CDR1 SGHDT and CDR2 YYEEEE. V dropped 2 bases and J dropped 6; count of bases not matched to a gene: 6. CDR3 length: 14 residues. CDR3 bases: TGTGCCAGCAGCTTAAGGGGGCTCGGGGATACGCAGTATTTT. It encodes CASSLRGLGDTQYF.

CDR3 bases: TGTGCCAGCAGCTTAAGCTTAGCGGGAGGAGATACGCAGTATTTT. Protein product: CASSLSLAGGDTQYF. V is TRBV7-6 and J is TRBJ2-3; 10 bases are shared with TRBD2. Germline V gene sequence: CDR1 SGHVS, CDR2 FNYEAQ. V gave up 2 bases and J gave up 5 bases; unmatched junction bases: 4. This CDR3 is built from 15 residues.

This clone is a singleton in its sample. The genes are TRBV7-2 and TRBJ2-1, with TRBD2 as a possible D gene (6 bases). Germline V lookup: CDR1 SGHTA, CDR2 FQGNSA. The CDR3 loop spans 15 amino acids. V lost 1 base, J lost 4 bases, and 11 bases lay in between. CDR3 nucleotides: TGTGCCAGCAGCTTAGTCGGGAGAGGGTACAATGAGCAGTTCTTC. Translation gives CASSLVGRGYNEQFF.

V is TRBV5-4 and J is TRBJ1-1; possible D gene TRBD1, 6 bases. The CDR3 covers 14 residues. CDR1 and CDR2 (germline): SGHNT, YYREEE (reference sequence). Trimming removed 1 base at V and 5 bases at J, with 12 bases between. The CDR3 loop reads CASSLRGLGTEAFF. In DNA, the CDR3 is TGTGCCAGCAGCTTGAGGGGGTTGGGAACTGAAGCTTTCTTT.

The chain joins TRBV28 to TRBJ2-3, with a possible D match to TRBD2 (6 bases). Germline V lookup: CDR1 MDHEN, CDR2 SYDVKM. Trimming pared 3 bases from V and 0 bases from J, leaving 22 bases between. The CDR3 length is 19 residues. CDR3 protein: CASSFGGTFPSPSTDTQYF. The CDR3 coding sequence is TGTGCCAGCAGTTTTGGGGGGACTTTTCCCTCCCCTAGCACAGATACGCAGTATTTT.

This clone has only one observation. This sample includes further DNA sequences coding for the same CDR3. The gene calls are TRBV28 and TRBJ1-6, with 7 bases lining up with TRBD1. There are 15 residues in the CDR3. Germline CDR1 reads MDHEN; CDR2 reads SYDVKM. V trimming: 5 bases; J trimming: 7 bases; junction bases outside the gene matches: 8. The CDR3: CASSPPGQRNSPLHF. The CDR3 bases are TGTGCCAGCAGTCCCCCGGGACAGAGAAATTCACCCCTCCACTTT.

This clone appeared a few times. In nucleotides, the CDR3 is TGTGCCAGCAGCTCCTTAGCGGGAGGGCCCTACGAGCAGTACTTC. Translated: CASSSLAGGPYEQYF. The gene calls are TRBV7-2 and TRBJ2-7; 11 bases are a match to TRBD2. CDR1 and CDR2 from the germline V gene are SGHTA and FQGNSA. Trimming took 4 bases from V and 2 from J; bases not matched to a gene: 4. The CDR3 sequence is 15 residues long.

This chain uses TRBV4-3 with TRBJ2-3; 11 positions agree with TRBD2. Germline values: CDR1 LGHNA, CDR2 YSLEER. With V trimmed by 1 base and J by 0 bases, 6 bases remained unmatched. The CDR3 consists of 18 residues. In DNA form, the CDR3 reads TGCGCCAGCAGCCAAGTTGCTAGCGGGGGGTATAGCACAGATACGCAGTATTTT. It encodes CASSQVASGGYSTDTQYF.

The V and J genes are TRBV2 and TRBJ1-5; 8 bases match TRBD1. Germline V gene data show CDR1 as SNHLY and CDR2 as FYNNEI. CDR3 length: 14 residues. Unmatched junction bases numbered 3, after V lost 7 bases and J lost 1 base. The CDR3: CASNRGDSNQPQHF. The CDR3 bases are TGTGCCAGCAACAGGGGGGACAGCAATCAGCCCCAGCATTTT.

The V call is TRBV2, the J call TRBJ2-5, with 8 bases aligning to TRBD2. This CDR3 has 15 amino acids. Germline V gives CDR1 SNHLY, CDR2 FYNNEI. Unmatched junction bases numbered 4, after V lost 4 bases and J lost 0 bases. The CDR3, as DNA: TGTGCCAGCAGTGGTTCTAGCGGGTACCAAGAGACCCAGTACTTC. Translating gives CASSGSSGYQETQYF.